This T cell receptor beta chain was sequenced for a study of post-analysis software for immune sequencing data. Study-wide findings and caveats: Compared against controls, patients with multiple sclerosis displayed significantly lower normalized Chao1 diversity. Five or six TRBV segments, TRBV5-6, TRBV5-1 and TRBV20-1 among them, were found more frequent in patients than controls.

A note on this clonotype: Its target is not known.

Unique molecular identifiers featured in each of the TCR beta cDNA libraries. MiXCR was run by TCRdb on the PCR reads, yielding one entry per CDR3 protein. The sample has a few hundred thousand distinct CDR3 sequences; 30% to 45% are singletons. Deletions cut 5 bases from V and 0 bases from J, with 11 bases between. Germline CDR1 and CDR2: LNHNV and YYDKDF (reference sequence). The CDR3 runs to 16 residues. The sample comprised blood. This chain joins TRBV15 and TRBJ2-6; D gene uncertain. This receptor was identified in a girl under 18 with multiple sclerosis. CDR3 coding DNA: TGTGCCACCAGCCCCCGTTTTAGCTCTGGGGCCAACGTCCTGACTTTC. It specifies CATSPRFSSGANVLTF.